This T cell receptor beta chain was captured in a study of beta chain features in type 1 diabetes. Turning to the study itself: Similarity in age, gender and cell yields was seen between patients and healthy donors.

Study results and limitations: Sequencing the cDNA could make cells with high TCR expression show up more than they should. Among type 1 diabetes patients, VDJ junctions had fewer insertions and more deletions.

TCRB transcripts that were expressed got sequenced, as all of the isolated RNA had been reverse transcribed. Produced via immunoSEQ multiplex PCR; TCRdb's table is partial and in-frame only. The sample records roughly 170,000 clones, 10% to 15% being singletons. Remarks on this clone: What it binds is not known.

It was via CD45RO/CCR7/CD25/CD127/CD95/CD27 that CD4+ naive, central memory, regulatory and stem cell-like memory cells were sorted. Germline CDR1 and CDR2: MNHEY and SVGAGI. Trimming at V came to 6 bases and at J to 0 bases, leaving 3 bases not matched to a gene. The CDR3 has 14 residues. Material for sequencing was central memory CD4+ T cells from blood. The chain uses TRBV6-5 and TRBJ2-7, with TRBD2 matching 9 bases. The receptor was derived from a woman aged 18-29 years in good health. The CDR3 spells CASRRLADSYEQYF. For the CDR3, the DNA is TGTGCCAGCAGAAGACTAGCGGACTCCTACGAGCAGTACTTC.